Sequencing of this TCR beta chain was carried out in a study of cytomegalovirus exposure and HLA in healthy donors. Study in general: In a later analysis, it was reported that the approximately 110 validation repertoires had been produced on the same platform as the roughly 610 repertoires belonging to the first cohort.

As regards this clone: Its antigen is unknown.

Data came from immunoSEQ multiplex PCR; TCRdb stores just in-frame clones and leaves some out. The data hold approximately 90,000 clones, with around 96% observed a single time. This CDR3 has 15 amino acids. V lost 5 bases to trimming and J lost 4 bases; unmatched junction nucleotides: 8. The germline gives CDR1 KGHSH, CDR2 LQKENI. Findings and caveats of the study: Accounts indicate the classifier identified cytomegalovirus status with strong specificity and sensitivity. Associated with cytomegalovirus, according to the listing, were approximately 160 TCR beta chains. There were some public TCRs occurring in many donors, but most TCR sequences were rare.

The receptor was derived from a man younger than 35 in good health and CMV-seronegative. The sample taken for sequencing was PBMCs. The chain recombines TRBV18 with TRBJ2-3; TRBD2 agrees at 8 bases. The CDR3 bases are TGTGCCAGCTCAGAGGGTGATAGCGGGGCAGATACGCAGTATTTT. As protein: CASSEGDSGADTQYF.